This TCR beta chain is drawn from a study of T cell responses to AZD1222 COVID-19 vaccine. This table comes from immunoSEQ multiplex PCR, and its TCRdb copy is limited to in-frame clones, with some not included. The data show under 95,000 clones, under 90% seen once. CDR1 is LGHDT and CDR2 is YNNKEL in the germline V gene (reference sequence). This CDR3 spans 14 amino acids. V lost 4 bases to trimming and J lost 3 bases, with 10 bases between them. The clonotype originates from an adult who received the AZD1222 COVID-19 vaccine. The V and J genes are TRBV3-1 (or the pseudogene TRBV3-2) and TRBJ1-3, with D tentatively TRBD1 (5 bases). This sample comprised peripheral blood, obtained 28 days after the second AZD1222 dose. The CDR3 region is CASSPGRYGNTIYF. Here the CDR3 DNA reads TGTGCCAGCAGCCCGGGACGTTATGGAAACACCATATATTTT.